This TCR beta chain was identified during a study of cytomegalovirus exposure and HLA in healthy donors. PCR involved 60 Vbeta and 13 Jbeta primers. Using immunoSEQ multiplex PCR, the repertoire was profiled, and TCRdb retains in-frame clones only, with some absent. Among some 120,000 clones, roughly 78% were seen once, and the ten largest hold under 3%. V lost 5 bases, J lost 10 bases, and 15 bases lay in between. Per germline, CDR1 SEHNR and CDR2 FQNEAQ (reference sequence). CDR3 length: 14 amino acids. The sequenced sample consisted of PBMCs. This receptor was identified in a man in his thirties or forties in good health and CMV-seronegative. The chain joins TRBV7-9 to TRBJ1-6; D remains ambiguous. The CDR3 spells CASSPAGAVSPLHF. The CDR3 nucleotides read TGTGCCAGCAGCCCGGCCGGAGCGGTCTCACCCCTCCACTTT.